A selection of T cell receptor beta chains follows, all from one sample in a study of shared clonotypes between healthy human individuals. The protocol was immunoSEQ multiplex PCR, while the TCRdb copy is restricted to in-frame clones and leaves out a portion. The sample holds approximately 500,000 clones, about 85% seen once. The material sequenced was PBMCs. These receptors originate from a middle-aged woman in good health. Some clones in this sample may be carry-over from other donors' samples. CDR3s include the opening cysteine and the closing phenylalanine or tryptophan. A D gene is named only where the DNA matches it firmly. Not every row has a clone size; where given, it reads once, few, many or a size class.

j_gene: TRBJ2-1; d_gene: NA; abundance: NA; v_gene: TRBV30; CDR3aa: CAAARRTGENYNEQFF; CDR3nt: TGTGCCGCGGCCAGGAGGACGGGAGAAAACTACAATGAGCAGTTCTTC
j_gene: TRBJ1-5; d_gene: TRBD1; abundance: NA; v_gene: TRBV30; CDR3aa: CACSPLGQGDQPQHF; CDR3nt: TGTGCCTGTAGCCCCTTGGGACAGGGCGATCAGCCCCAGCATTTT
j_gene: TRBJ2-3; d_gene: NA; abundance: NA; v_gene: TRBV9; CDR3aa: CASSVAGSTDTQYF; CDR3nt: TGTGCCAGCAGCGTAGCCGGGAGCACAGATACGCAGTATTTT
j_gene: TRBJ1-5; d_gene: NA; abundance: NA; v_gene: TRBV5-1; CDR3aa: CASSPQGGGNQPQHF; CDR3nt: TGCGCCAGCAGCCCCCAGGGTGGAGGCAATCAGCCCCAGCATTTT
j_gene: TRBJ2-1; d_gene: NA; abundance: NA; v_gene: TRBV28; CDR3aa: CASSLGLTVEQFF; CDR3nt: TGTGCCAGCAGTTTAGGCTTGACAGTTGAGCAGTTCTTC
j_gene: TRBJ2-7; d_gene: TRBD2; abundance: once; v_gene: TRBV28; CDR3aa: CASRLAGGEQYF; CDR3nt: TGTGCCAGCAGGCTAGCGGGAGGCGAGCAGTACTTC
j_gene: TRBJ2-3; d_gene: NA; abundance: few; v_gene: TRBV18; CDR3aa: CASSSGPGTDTQYF; CDR3nt: TGTGCCAGCTCATCGGGGCCAGGGACAGATACGCAGTATTTT
j_gene: TRBJ1-1; d_gene: NA; abundance: NA; v_gene: TRBV2; CDR3aa: CASSPGPGTEAFF; CDR3nt: TGTGCCAGCAGCCCAGGACCCGGAACTGAAGCTTTCTTT
j_gene: TRBJ2-1; d_gene: TRBD2; abundance: NA; v_gene: TRBV11-2; CDR3aa: CASSTRTSGSDEQFF; CDR3nt: TGTGCCAGCAGTACGCGGACTAGCGGGAGCGATGAGCAGTTCTTC
j_gene: TRBJ2-5; d_gene: TRBD2; abundance: NA; v_gene: TRBV10-2; CDR3aa: CASTPRGGGDQETQYF; CDR3nt: TGCGCCAGCACCCCCCGGGGGGGCGGGGACCAAGAGACCCAGTACTTC
j_gene: TRBJ2-7; d_gene: NA; abundance: NA; v_gene: TRBV7-2; CDR3aa: CASSLARNSYEQYF; CDR3nt: TGTGCCAGCAGCCTAGCGCGTAACTCCTACGAGCAGTACTTC
j_gene: TRBJ2-7; d_gene: NA; abundance: NA; v_gene: TRBV4-2; CDR3aa: CASSQGGTRTYEQYF; CDR3nt: TGTGCCAGCAGCCAAGGAGGGACACGGACCTACGAGCAGTACTTC
j_gene: TRBJ1-4; d_gene: NA; abundance: few; v_gene: TRBV7-2; CDR3aa: CASTTGGSKKLFF; CDR3nt: TGTGCCAGCACAACCGGGGGCTCGAAAAAACTGTTTTTT
j_gene: TRBJ1-4; d_gene: TRBD1; abundance: NA; v_gene: TRBV18; CDR3aa: CASSPPGQRGEKLFF; CDR3nt: TGTGCCAGCTCACCGCCGGGACAGAGGGGAGAGAAACTGTTTTTT
j_gene: TRBJ2-5; d_gene: NA; abundance: NA; v_gene: TRBV4-2; CDR3aa: CASNQDGGGGLAWETQYF; CDR3nt: TGTGCCAGCAACCAAGATGGGGGTGGAGGATTAGCGTGGGAGACCCAGTACTTC
j_gene: TRBJ1-4; d_gene: NA; abundance: NA; v_gene: TRBV9; CDR3aa: CASSPRLGTTNEKLFF; CDR3nt: TGTGCCAGCAGCCCCCGGCTCGGGACAACTAATGAAAAACTGTTTTTT
j_gene: TRBJ2-7; d_gene: TRBD2; abundance: many; v_gene: TRBV5-1; CDR3aa: CASSLVGGSYEQYF; CDR3nt: TGCGCCAGCAGCTTGGTTGGCGGGAGCTACGAGCAGTACTTC
j_gene: TRBJ1-5; d_gene: NA; abundance: few; v_gene: TRBV5-6; CDR3aa: CASSQEGYSNQPQHF; CDR3nt: TGTGCCAGCAGTCAAGAGGGATATAGCAATCAGCCCCAGCATTTT
j_gene: TRBJ2-7; d_gene: TRBD1; abundance: once; v_gene: TRBV11-1; CDR3aa: CASSHGQGRERRQYF; CDR3nt: TGTGCCAGCAGCCACGGACAGGGCCGTGAACGAAGGCAGTACTTC
j_gene: TRBJ2-2; d_gene: TRBD1; abundance: NA; v_gene: TRBV28; CDR3aa: CASSPGTATGELFF; CDR3nt: TGTGCCAGCAGCCCGGGGACAGCCACCGGGGAGCTGTTTTTT
j_gene: TRBJ1-1; d_gene: TRBD1; abundance: NA; v_gene: TRBV5-1; CDR3aa: CASNLSPGGTNTEAFF; CDR3nt: TGCGCCAGCAACTTGAGCCCAGGGGGTACGAACACTGAAGCTTTCTTT
j_gene: TRBJ2-3; d_gene: NA; abundance: NA; v_gene: TRBV4-2; CDR3aa: CASSRQEGGGRADTQYF; CDR3nt: TGTGCCAGCAGCCGCCAAGAGGGAGGGGGACGGGCAGATACGCAGTATTTT
j_gene: TRBJ1-4; d_gene: TRBD1; abundance: many; v_gene: TRBV6-6; CDR3aa: CASSYLGQGNEKLFF; CDR3nt: TGTGCCAGCAGTTACCTGGGACAGGGAAATGAAAAACTGTTTTTT
j_gene: TRBJ1-3; d_gene: NA; abundance: NA; v_gene: TRBV7-6; CDR3aa: CASSLAPGPSSGNTIYF; CDR3nt: TGTGCCAGCAGCTTAGCCCCGGGGCCAAGCTCTGGAAACACCATATATTTT
j_gene: TRBJ1-3; d_gene: NA; abundance: NA; v_gene: TRBV19; CDR3aa: CASKRELTGNTIYF; CDR3nt: TGTGCCAGTAAGAGAGAATTAACGGGAAACACCATATATTTT
j_gene: TRBJ2-7; d_gene: TRBD1; abundance: NA; v_gene: TRBV7-9; CDR3aa: CASSPGPWTGGTYEQYF; CDR3nt: TGCGCCAGCAGCCCCGGCCCCTGGACAGGGGGGACGTACGAGCAGTACTTC
j_gene: TRBJ1-5; d_gene: NA; abundance: few; v_gene: TRBV15; CDR3aa: CATSRDRAGNQPQHF; CDR3nt: TGTGCCACCAGCAGAGATAGGGCTGGGAATCAGCCCCAGCATTTT
j_gene: TRBJ1-1; d_gene: NA; abundance: NA; v_gene: TRBV28; CDR3aa: CASSPLPARGSTEAFF; CDR3nt: TGTGCCAGCAGTCCCCTCCCGGCGCGGGGAAGCACTGAAGCTTTCTTT
j_gene: TRBJ2-2; d_gene: TRBD2; abundance: NA; v_gene: TRBV25-1; CDR3aa: CASSDAGGANTGELFF; CDR3nt: TGTGCCAGCAGTGACGCGGGGGGGGCGAACACCGGGGAGCTGTTTTTT
j_gene: TRBJ1-3; d_gene: TRBD1; abundance: NA; v_gene: TRBV30; CDR3aa: CAWSVWFLTGGAGNTIYF; CDR3nt: TGTGCCTGGAGTGTTTGGTTCTTGACAGGGGGCGCTGGAAACACCATATATTTT
j_gene: TRBJ1-3; d_gene: NA; abundance: NA; v_gene: TRBV6-5; CDR3aa: CASRDTGNTIYF; CDR3nt: TGTGCCAGCAGGGACACTGGAAACACCATATATTTT
j_gene: TRBJ2-2; d_gene: TRBD1; abundance: NA; v_gene: TRBV2; CDR3aa: CASRRQGPNTGELFF; CDR3nt: TGTGCCAGCAGACGACAGGGACCAAACACCGGGGAGCTGTTTTTT
j_gene: TRBJ2-3; d_gene: NA; abundance: many; v_gene: TRBV4-3; CDR3aa: CASSQERGADTQYF; CDR3nt: TGCGCCAGCAGCCAAGAGCGTGGAGCAGATACGCAGTATTTT
j_gene: TRBJ2-7; d_gene: TRBD1; abundance: few; v_gene: TRBV9; CDR3aa: CASSVEGQGSYEQYF; CDR3nt: TGTGCCAGCAGCGTAGAGGGACAGGGCTCCTACGAGCAGTACTTC
j_gene: TRBJ1-4; d_gene: TRBD1; abundance: NA; v_gene: TRBV10-3; CDR3aa: CAISAGQGLGEKLFF; CDR3nt: TGTGCCATCAGTGCTGGACAGGGACTGGGGGAAAAACTGTTTTTT
j_gene: TRBJ1-1; d_gene: TRBD1; abundance: once; v_gene: TRBV5-4; CDR3aa: CASSFDRGNTEAFF; CDR3nt: TGTGCCAGCAGCTTCGACAGGGGGAACACTGAAGCTTTCTTT
j_gene: TRBJ2-4; d_gene: NA; abundance: NA; v_gene: TRBV20-1; CDR3aa: CSGGVGDIQYF; CDR3nt: TGCAGTGGGGGTGTAGGGGACATTCAGTACTTC
j_gene: TRBJ2-5; d_gene: NA; abundance: few; v_gene: TRBV7-9; CDR3aa: CASSFQATETQYF; CDR3nt: TGTGCCAGCAGCTTCCAAGCGACAGAGACCCAGTACTTC
j_gene: TRBJ2-1; d_gene: NA; abundance: NA; v_gene: TRBV11-1; CDR3aa: CVSSLGGGDEQFF; CDR3nt: TGTGTCAGCAGCTTAGGTGGCGGGGATGAGCAGTTCTTC
j_gene: TRBJ2-7; d_gene: NA; abundance: NA; v_gene: TRBV18; CDR3aa: CASSPPILGTYEQYF; CDR3nt: TGTGCCAGCTCACCACCGATCCTAGGTACCTACGAGCAGTACTTC
j_gene: TRBJ2-5; d_gene: TRBD2; abundance: NA; v_gene: TRBV5-1; CDR3aa: CASSNVGRQETQYF; CDR3nt: TGCGCCAGCAGCAACGTCGGGAGGCAAGAGACCCAGTACTTC
j_gene: TRBJ2-7; d_gene: NA; abundance: NA; v_gene: TRBV6-1; CDR3aa: CASRIDRQEQYF; CDR3nt: TGTGCCAGCAGAATAGACAGACAAGAGCAGTACTTC
j_gene: TRBJ2-3; d_gene: NA; abundance: NA; v_gene: TRBV7-2; CDR3aa: CASSLVGTDTQYF; CDR3nt: TGTGCCAGCAGCTTAGTAGGAACAGATACGCAGTATTTT
j_gene: TRBJ2-3; d_gene: NA; abundance: NA; v_gene: TRBV11-2; CDR3aa: CASSLVGGVGTDTQYF; CDR3nt: TGTGCCAGCAGCTTAGTTGGGGGAGTTGGGACAGATACGCAGTATTTT
j_gene: TRBJ2-2; d_gene: TRBD1; abundance: NA; v_gene: TRBV15; CDR3aa: CATSRDRVTGELFF; CDR3nt: TGTGCCACCAGCAGGGACAGGGTTACCGGGGAGCTGTTTTTT
j_gene: TRBJ2-1; d_gene: TRBD2; abundance: NA; v_gene: TRBV6-1; CDR3aa: CASSEAGGSLGEQFF; CDR3nt: TGTGCCAGCAGTGAAGCCGGGGGGTCCCTTGGGGAGCAGTTCTTC
j_gene: TRBJ1-4; d_gene: NA; abundance: few; v_gene: TRBV7-9; CDR3aa: CASSLLKSGNEKLFF; CDR3nt: TGTGCCAGCAGCTTGCTTAAGTCGGGAAACGAAAAACTGTTTTTT
j_gene: TRBJ2-1; d_gene: NA; abundance: NA; v_gene: TRBV29-1; CDR3aa: CSVALAISHNEQFF; CDR3nt: TGCAGCGTTGCCCTAGCTATTTCCCACAATGAGCAGTTCTTC
j_gene: TRBJ1-2; d_gene: NA; abundance: NA; v_gene: TRBV4-3; CDR3aa: CASSQDLPGVDYGYTF; CDR3nt: TGCGCCAGCAGCCAAGATCTCCCAGGGGTGGACTATGGCTACACCTTC
j_gene: TRBJ2-1; d_gene: TRBD2; abundance: NA; v_gene: TRBV6-1; CDR3aa: CASSLTSGPEQFF; CDR3nt: TGTGCCAGCAGTCTGACTAGCGGGCCTGAGCAGTTCTTC
j_gene: TRBJ2-7; d_gene: NA; abundance: NA; v_gene: TRBV4-3; CDR3aa: CASSQDLGLSYEQYF; CDR3nt: TGCGCCAGCAGCCAAGATTTGGGGCTCTCCTACGAGCAGTACTTC
j_gene: TRBJ2-1; d_gene: NA; abundance: NA; v_gene: TRBV7-9; CDR3aa: CASSLAPTTYNEQFF; CDR3nt: TGTGCCAGCAGCTTAGCTCCTACTACCTACAATGAGCAGTTCTTC
j_gene: TRBJ2-1; d_gene: NA; abundance: NA; v_gene: TRBV2; CDR3aa: CASSVILGAYNEQFF; CDR3nt: TGTGCCAGCAGTGTAATTTTAGGGGCCTACAATGAGCAGTTCTTC
j_gene: TRBJ2-2; d_gene: NA; abundance: NA; v_gene: TRBV27; CDR3aa: CASSSGTLAGELFF; CDR3nt: TGTGCCAGCAGTTCCGGGACCTTAGCCGGGGAGCTGTTTTTT